This is a list of T cell receptor beta chains from one sample in a study of T cell responses to AZD1222 COVID-19 vaccine. Sequenced by immunoSEQ multiplex PCR; TCRdb stores in-frame clones only, minus some. The repertoire holds roughly 130,000 clones, 75% to 90% seen once, with under 2% in the top ten. The source material was peripheral blood, sampled on day 0 of AZD1222 vaccination. Receptor source: an adult in good health. Each CDR3 is given with its conserved first and last residue. The D gene is left open where the match is weak. Expanded clones are given a class, and other clones once, few, many or no size at all.

j_gene | v_gene | d_gene | abundance | CDR3aa | CDR3nt
TRBJ1-2 | TRBV2 | . | once | CASSLLQAAPYGYTF | TGTGCCAGCAGCCTCCTACAGGCGGCCCCCTATGGCTACACCTTC
TRBJ2-5 | TRBV5-1 | TRBD1 | few | CASSLTPLGQTYQETQYF | TGCGCCAGCAGCCTGACCCCTCTGGGACAGACATACCAAGAGACCCAGTACTTC
TRBJ2-7 | TRBV18 | . | . | CASSSPLVPYEQYF | TGTGCCAGCTCATCCCCTCTAGTTCCCTACGAGCAGTACTTC
TRBJ1-1 | TRBV6-5 | . | . | CASGGAGKNTEAFF | TGTGCCAGCGGGGGGGCAGGAAAGAACACTGAAGCTTTCTTT
TRBJ2-1 | TRBV20-1 | TRBD1 | . | CSASSRGPISNEQFF | TGCAGTGCTAGTAGCAGGGGGCCAATATCCAATGAGCAGTTCTTC
TRBJ1-2 | TRBV12-3/TRBV12-4 | . | medium-sized | CASSSTGIYGYTF | TGTGCCAGCAGTTCGACAGGCATCTATGGCTACACCTTC
TRBJ2-7 | TRBV5-1 | TRBD2 | . | CASSLRVGGSGRSGEQYF | TGCGCCAGCAGCTTGCGGGTTGGTGGTAGCGGGAGATCCGGCGAGCAGTACTTC
TRBJ2-7 | TRBV9 | TRBD1 | . | CASSGGRSGTEYEQYF | TGTGCCAGCAGCGGGGGACGCTCCGGGACAGAATACGAGCAGTACTTC
TRBJ2-2 | TRBV5-4 | TRBD1 | once | CASGDRAPGELFF | TGTGCCAGCGGAGACAGGGCCCCCGGGGAGCTGTTTTTT
TRBJ1-5 | TRBV23-1 | . | once | CASSHRWMVHTEDQPQHF | TGCGCCAGCAGTCACAGGTGGATGGTCCACACCGAGGATCAGCCCCAGCATTTT
TRBJ2-7 | TRBV6-5 | TRBD2 | . | CARVAGGTIYEQYF | TGTGCCAGAGTAGCGGGGGGTACGATCTACGAGCAGTACTTC
TRBJ2-1 | TRBV11-2 | . | . | CASSLSPGHLGNEQFF | TGTGCCAGCAGCTTATCACCGGGACACCTAGGCAATGAGCAGTTCTTC
TRBJ1-2 | TRBV12-1 | . | . | CASSFGWKGQGANEYGYTF | TGTGCCAGCAGCTTTGGCTGGAAGGGACAGGGGGCGAATGAGTACGGCTACACCTTC
TRBJ2-1 | TRBV2 | . | . | CASSERWALGSEQFF | TGTGCCAGCAGTGAAAGGTGGGCCCTGGGAAGTGAGCAGTTCTTC
TRBJ1-2 | TRBV18 | TRBD1 | . | CASEGQGNYGYTF | TGTGCCAGCGAAGGACAGGGCAACTATGGCTACACCTTC
TRBJ2-2 | TRBV28 | TRBD1 | . | CASTGTGQNTGELFF | TGTGCCAGCACCGGGACAGGGCAGAACACCGGGGAGCTGTTTTTT
TRBJ1-2 | TRBV7-9 | . | . | CASSLTGANYGYTF | TGTGCCAGCAGCTTAACCGGAGCCAACTATGGCTACACCTTC
TRBJ1-2 | TRBV2 | . | few | CASRPNGGGAYGYTF | TGTGCCAGCAGGCCTAATGGGGGGGGTGCCTATGGCTACACCTTC
TRBJ1-5 | TRBV7-2 | TRBD1 | . | CASSLWAGGGDQPQHF | TGTGCCAGCAGCTTATGGGCAGGGGGAGGAGATCAGCCCCAGCATTTT
TRBJ1-6 | TRBV15 | . | . | CATSRDTNSNSPLHF | TGTGCCACCAGCAGGGATACGAACTCGAATTCACCCCTCCACTTT
TRBJ2-3 | TRBV7-2 | TRBD2 | . | CASSPPGLAGNTDTQYF | TGTGCCAGCAGCCCCCCGGGACTAGCGGGAAACACAGATACGCAGTATTTT
TRBJ1-5 | TRBV30 | . | . | CAWSDMGVGNQPQHF | TGTGCCTGGAGTGATATGGGCGTTGGCAATCAGCCCCAGCATTTT
TRBJ2-2 | TRBV6-5 | . | . | CASSKGLGELFF | TGTGCCAGCAGCAAGGGTTTAGGGGAGCTGTTTTTT
TRBJ2-2 | TRBV7-8 | . | few | CASSLNRASGGELFF | TGTGCCAGCAGCTTGAACAGGGCGAGTGGCGGGGAGCTGTTTTTT
TRBJ2-7 | TRBV18 | TRBD1 | . | CASSLGTEEYF | TGTGCCAGCTCACTCGGGACAGAGGAGTACTTC